This T cell receptor beta chain came from a study of siplizumab effects on memory and regulatory T cells. The table came from immunoSEQ multiplex PCR; TCRdb's copy has only in-frame clones and leaves some out. Among about 26,000 clones listed, around 83% were seen once. Per the germline V gene, CDR1 is MNHEY and CDR2 is SMNVEV (reference sequence). The CDR3 covers 13 residues. The sequencing sample was made of memory CD4+ T cells sorted from blood. The clonotype originates from a human donor in good health. This rearrangement joins TRBV27 to TRBJ2-5; D call uncertain. The tail of the sequence fits TRBJ2-7 better, so the J call may be wrong. Here the CDR3 reads CASVGLLPYEQYF. The CDR3 coding sequence is TGTGCCAGCGTTGGGCTGCTTCCCTACGAGCAGTACTTC.